The clone carrying this TCR beta chain was observed a few times. Its target is not known. This sample was included in a study of identical twins. Broader study findings: Fewer insertions characterized abundant cord blood beta clonotypes, whereas memory repertoires showed none. Models underestimated how often monozygotic twins shared out-of-frame TCR alpha.

Looked up from germline, CDR1 is DFQATT and CDR2 is SNEGSKA (reference sequence). Trimming pared 0 bases from V and 4 bases from J, leaving 16 bases between. CDR3 length: 15 amino acids. TCRdb processed the 5' RACE reads anew with MiXCR; each CDR3 protein has one entry. This sample has about 550,000 distinct CDR3 sequences; 20% to 25% occur once, and the top ten carry 0.4% to 0.6%. The same sample was also used in a study of yellow fever vaccine responses in identical twins.

The origin of this receptor is a young woman in good health. Material for sequencing was CD4+ T cells sorted from blood. The V and J genes are TRBV20-1 and TRBJ2-7, with no clear D. The CDR3 region is CSARDLNRFPYEQYF. The CDR3 DNA is TGCAGTGCTAGAGATCTTAACCGTTTCCCATACGAGCAGTACTTC.